The 25 T cell receptor beta chains presented below share a single source sample, sequenced in a study of OX40 agonist ivuxolimab in advanced cancers. Clones were sequenced by immunoSEQ multiplex PCR, and TCRdb holds only the in-frame ones, with some missing. In the table there are about 49,000 clones, less than 85% of which are singletons. The sample in question was CD4+ or CD8+ T cells sorted from blood, obtained in a trial of the OX40 agonist ivuxolimab. These receptor sequences come from an adult with an advanced solid tumor such as melanoma, head and neck, liver or kidney cancer.

V gene TRBV28 combines with J gene TRBJ1-2, with unresolved D. The germline CDR1 and CDR2 sequences are MDHEN and SYDVKM. The length of the CDR3 is 16 residues. Trimming shortened V by 2 bases and J by 3 bases, and 16 bases separated the two germline ends. This CDR3 is CASSLGQLKSYYGYTF. The CDR3 coding sequence is TGTGCCAGCAGTTTAGGGCAGCTCAAAAGTTACTATGGCTACACCTTC.

At least ten counts were recorded for this clone. The chain is built from TRBV11-2 and TRBJ1-3; no clear D gene. The CDR3 contains 16 residues. Germline V CDR1 and CDR2: SGHAT, FQNNGV. The V end lost 3 bases, the J end lost 0 bases, and 12 bases lay between the germline ends. The CDR3 loop is CASSLGERSSGNTIYF. CDR3 coding DNA: TGTGCCAGCAGCTTGGGCGAGAGAAGCTCTGGAAACACCATATATTTT.

The CDR3 nucleotides read TGTGCCAGCAGCCCCACAGGGGATAACACTGAAGCTTTCTTT. It is translated as CASSPTGDNTEAFF. The chain joins TRBV5-6 to TRBJ1-1; 7 bases are shared with TRBD1. The CDR3 spans 14 residues. CDR1 SGHDT and CDR2 YYEEEE come from the germline V gene. Germline trimming cut 4 bases from V and 2 bases from J; bases unmatched to any gene: 5.

The CDR3 nucleotides read TGCGCCAGCAGCCAACCCCGGACTAGCTACACCGGGGAGCTGTTTTTT. It yields the protein CASSQPRTSYTGELFF. The chain recombines TRBV4-1 with TRBJ2-2, with 8 bases fitting TRBD2. Trimming took 2 bases from V and 3 from J; bases not matched to a gene: 5. Germline V gives CDR1 MGHRA, CDR2 YSYEKL. This CDR3 comprises 16 residues.

This chain uses TRBV7-7 with TRBJ2-1; 11 bases are a match to TRBD2. Per germline, CDR1 SSHAT and CDR2 FNYEAQ (reference sequence). Trimming cost V 5 bases and J 5 bases; bases outside gene matches: 5. The CDR3 runs 15 residues. The DNA of the CDR3 is TGTGCCAGCAGCCAGACTAGCGGGGTGAACAATGAGCAGTTCTTC. It encodes CASSQTSGVNNEQFF.

The chain couples TRBV2 to TRBJ2-1; tentatively, D is TRBD1 (6 bases). The CDR3 has 14 residues. Germline V gene lookup returns CDR1 SNHLY and CDR2 FYNNEI. The CDR3 here is CTNQGQGLLNEQFF. For the CDR3, the DNA is TGTACGAATCAGGGGCAGGGCCTTTTGAATGAGCAGTTCTTC.

As DNA, the CDR3 is TGCGCCAGCAGCCAAGGCCCTGAAGCTTTCTTT. As protein: CASSQGPEAFF. The chain uses TRBV4-3 and TRBJ1-1; D ambiguous. Germline CDR1 is LGHNA and CDR2 is YSLEER. The CDR3 extends over 11 amino acids. The ends were cut back, 1 base at V and 6 bases at J, with 3 bases in the middle.

The chain uses TRBV6-5 and TRBJ2-2, with D possibly being TRBD2 (6 bases). In germline, CDR1 is MNHEY, CDR2 SVGAGI. This CDR3 comprises 15 residues. V was clipped by 0 bases and J by 7 bases, with 12 bases between them. CDR3 DNA: TGTGCCAGCAGTTACTCTACGGCGGGGATCGGGGAGCTGTTTTTT. It codes for CASSYSTAGIGELFF.

This clone has just one count. V gene TRBV7-6 combines with J gene TRBJ2-2; no definite D call. Germline V gene sequence: CDR1 SGHVS, CDR2 FNYEAQ. The V gene lost 5 bases and the J gene lost 0 bases, with 4 bases spanning the gap. The CDR3 is 13 amino acids. This CDR3 reads CASSTSNTGELFF. CDR3 nucleotides: TGTGCCAGCAGCACCTCGAACACCGGGGAGCTGTTTTTT.

The chain combines TRBV9 with TRBJ1-3; no clear D gene. Trimming took 4 bases from V and 7 from J, leaving 18 bases between them. The CDR3 consists of 15 residues. Germline V lookup: CDR1 SGDLS, CDR2 YYNGEE. The CDR3 nucleotides read TGTGCCAGCAGCCCCGACCTAGAGGCGGGTAACACCATATATTTT. It encodes CASSPDLEAGNTIYF.

The chain recombines TRBV10-1 with TRBJ1-5; D gene uncertain. CDR3 length: 15 amino acids. CDR1 is WNHNN and CDR2 is SYGVQD in the germline V gene (reference sequence). The ends were cut back, 10 bases at V and 0 bases at J, with 16 bases in the middle. The CDR3 spells CATMGGRDSNQPQHF. CDR3 nucleotide sequence: TGCGCCACCATGGGAGGGAGGGATAGCAATCAGCCCCAGCATTTT.

The chain is built from TRBV7-9 and TRBJ2-4; D may be TRBD2 (5 bases). Germline CDR1 and CDR2: SEHNR and FQNEAQ (reference sequence). This CDR3 region has 14 residues. V was clipped by 8 bases and J by 0 bases, with 11 bases between them. Here the CDR3 reads CASAGGLAKNIQYF. The DNA of the CDR3 is TGTGCCAGCGCGGGCGGTCTAGCCAAAAACATTCAGTACTTC.

This sequence joins TRBV9 and TRBJ2-1; tentative D call: TRBD1 (6 bases). The V end was cut by 4 bases, the J end by 6 bases, with 11 bases between. The CDR3 has 13 residues. Germline CDR1 is SGDLS and CDR2 is YYNGEE. CDR3 bases: TGTGCCAGCAGCCCTACAGGGACCAATGAGCAGTTCTTC. Its translation: CASSPTGTNEQFF.

The rearrangement joins TRBV7-9 to TRBJ2-3; D remains unclear. The V gene lost 6 bases and the J gene lost 2 bases, with 9 bases spanning the gap. The CDR3 covers 13 residues. From germline, CDR1 is SEHNR and CDR2 FQNEAQ (reference sequence). The CDR3 loop reads CASRDESTDTQYF. DNA of the CDR3: TGTGCCAGCAGGGACGAGTCCACAGATACGCAGTATTTT.

Judged by abundance, this clone is medium-sized. V and J are TRBV6-5 and TRBJ1-2; D possibly corresponds to TRBD1 (5 bases). The length of the CDR3 is 13 residues. V lost 7 bases, J lost 4 bases, and 13 bases lay in between. In germline, CDR1 is MNHEY, CDR2 SVGAGI. CDR3 residues: CASTPGYPYGYTF. CDR3 bases: TGTGCCAGCACCCCAGGGTATCCCTATGGCTACACCTTC.

The chain joins TRBV7-2 to TRBJ2-4, with 9 bases that match TRBD1. J was trimmed by 0 bases and V by 6 bases; bases with no gene match: 12. The CDR3 length is 18 residues. CDR1 is SGHTA and CDR2 is FQGNSA in the germline V gene. The CDR3 nucleotides are TGTGCCAGCAGTGTAGCTGGACAGGGGCCTCGAGCCAAAAACATTCAGTACTTC. The encoded protein is CASSVAGQGPRAKNIQYF.

The gene calls are TRBV28 and TRBJ2-6, with no clear D. V was clipped by 6 bases and J by 0 bases, with 12 bases between them. The CDR3 length is 16 residues. Germline loops: CDR1 MDHEN, CDR2 SYDVKM. CDR3 DNA: TGTGCCAGCAGACTCGACTCAAACTCTGGGGCCAACGTCCTGACTTTC. As protein: CASRLDSNSGANVLTF.

The CDR3 spells CSARESNEQFF. Here the CDR3 DNA reads TGCAGCGCCCGTGAGAGCAATGAGCAGTTCTTC. The rearrangement joins TRBV29-1 to TRBJ2-1; the D is unclear. Germline V gives CDR1 SQVTM, CDR2 ANQGSEA. Trimming removed 7 bases from V and 6 bases from J, with 10 bases in between. This CDR3 has 11 residues.

The genes are TRBV28 and TRBJ2-1; 11 positions match TRBD1. Germline CDR1 reads MDHEN; CDR2 reads SYDVKM. V was pared by 6 bases and J by 7 bases, with 11 bases of the junction left unmatched. CDR3 length: 16 amino acids. The CDR3 loop reads CASRRTGTGGVNEQFF. The CDR3 DNA follows: TGTGCCAGCAGGCGAACCGGGACAGGGGGTGTGAATGAGCAGTTCTTC.

In DNA, the CDR3 is TGTGCCAGTAGTATTCTAGCGGGGGGGCTCAATGAGCAGTTCTTC. Its translation is CASSILAGGLNEQFF. The chain is built from TRBV19 and TRBJ2-1; 12 nucleotides match TRBD2. This CDR3 has 15 amino acids. The germline gives CDR1 LNHDA, CDR2 SQIVND (reference sequence). J lost 6 bases, V lost 3 bases, and 3 bases had no gene match.

The V call is TRBV7-3, the J call TRBJ2-7, with 9 bases that match TRBD1. The V and J ends lost 5 bases and 3 bases, in that order; junction bases with no gene match: 2. The CDR3 has 13 amino acids. The germline V gene has CDR1 SGHTA and CDR2 FQGTGA. The CDR3 nucleotides read TGTGCCAGCAGCCCGGGACAGGGCTACGAGCAGTACTTC. Its translation is CASSPGQGYEQYF.

The chain couples TRBV27 to TRBJ2-1; 8 bases are a match to TRBD2. Germline V gene lookup returns CDR1 MNHEY and CDR2 SMNVEV (reference sequence). The CDR3 consists of 14 residues. The V gene end was trimmed by 4 bases and the J gene end by 5 bases; junction bases not matched to a gene: 4. CDR3 residues: CASSSGGANNEQFF. In DNA form, the CDR3 reads TGTGCCAGCAGTTCGGGGGGGGCTAACAATGAGCAGTTCTTC.

The chain has TRBV6-1 and TRBJ2-1; D is undetermined. Germline V gene lookup returns CDR1 MNHNS and CDR2 SASEGT. V dropped 6 bases and J dropped 9 bases, with 9 bases sitting between them. The CDR3 is 11 amino acids. In nucleotides, the CDR3 is TGTGCCAGCAGCCTCGGGCCTGAGCAGTTCTTC. This sequence encodes CASSLGPEQFF.

This chain connects TRBV9 to TRBJ2-3; D is perhaps TRBD2 (5 bases). Germline V lookup: CDR1 SGDLS, CDR2 YYNGEE. The CDR3 is made up of 16 amino acids. V was trimmed by 4 bases and J by 2 bases, leaving 17 bases between them. The CDR3 DNA reads TGTGCCAGCAGCCCCGGTGTTGGAGGATACACAGATACGCAGTATTTT. Translating gives CASSPGVGGYTDTQYF.

The rearrangement joins TRBV6-1 to TRBJ2-1; D is perhaps TRBD2 (7 bases). The CDR3 consists of 17 residues. CDR1 is MNHNS and CDR2 is SASEGT in the germline V gene. V was clipped by 2 bases and J by 4 bases, with 18 bases between them. The CDR3 nucleotides are TGTGCCAGCAGTGAAAGAAGGGGGGGGCTCACTTACAATGAGCAGTTCTTC. Translated, it gives CASSERRGGLTYNEQFF.